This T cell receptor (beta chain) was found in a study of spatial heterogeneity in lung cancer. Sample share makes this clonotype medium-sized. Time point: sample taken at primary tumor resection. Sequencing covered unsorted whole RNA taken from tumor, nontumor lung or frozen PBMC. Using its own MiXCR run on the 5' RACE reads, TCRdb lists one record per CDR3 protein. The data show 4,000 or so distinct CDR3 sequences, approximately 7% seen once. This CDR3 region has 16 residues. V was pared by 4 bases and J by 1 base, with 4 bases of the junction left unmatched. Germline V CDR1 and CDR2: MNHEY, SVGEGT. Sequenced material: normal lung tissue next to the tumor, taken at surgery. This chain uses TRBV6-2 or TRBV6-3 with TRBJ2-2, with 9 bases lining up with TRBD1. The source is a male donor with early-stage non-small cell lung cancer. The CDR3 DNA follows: TGTGCCAGCAGTTGGGGGACAGGGTTGAACACCGGGGAGCTGTTTTTT. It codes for CASSWGTGLNTGELFF.